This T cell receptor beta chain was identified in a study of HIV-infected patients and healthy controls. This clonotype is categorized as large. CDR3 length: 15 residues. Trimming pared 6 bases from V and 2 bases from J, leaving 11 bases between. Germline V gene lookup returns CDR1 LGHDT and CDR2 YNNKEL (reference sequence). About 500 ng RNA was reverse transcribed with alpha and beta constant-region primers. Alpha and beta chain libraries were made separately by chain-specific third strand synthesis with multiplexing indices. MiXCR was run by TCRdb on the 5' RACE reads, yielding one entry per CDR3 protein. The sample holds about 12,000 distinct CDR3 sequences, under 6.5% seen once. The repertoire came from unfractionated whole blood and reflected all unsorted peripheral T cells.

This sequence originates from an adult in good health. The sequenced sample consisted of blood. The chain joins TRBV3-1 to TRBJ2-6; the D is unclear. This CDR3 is CASSPRHAGANVLTF. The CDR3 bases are TGTGCCAGCAGTCCCAGACACGCTGGGGCCAACGTCCTGACTTTC.